These 11 T cell receptor beta chains were all obtained from the same sample, sequenced in a study of shared clonotypes between healthy human individuals. This table comes from immunoSEQ multiplex PCR, and its TCRdb copy is limited to in-frame clones, with some not included. The table has approximately 2,300,000 clones, less than 95% seen once. The material sequenced was naive CD4+ T cells from PBMCs. The subset denotes: CD45RA+ positively selected. Receptor source: a man aged 18 to 30 in good health. Some clones in this sample may be carry-over from other donors' samples.

The gene calls are TRBV7-3 and TRBJ2-1; unclear D gene. Trimming pared 4 bases from V and 6 bases from J, leaving 13 bases between. CDR1 is SGHTA, CDR2 FQGTGA, per germline. This CDR3 is 14 amino acids long. In nucleotides, the CDR3 is TGTGCCAGCAGCTCCCAACCCAAGCCCAATGAGCAGTTCTTC. This codes for CASSSQPKPNEQFF.

This clone was recorded once. The CDR3 nucleotides read TGTGCCAGCAGTTTATACGTGGGAGCCCGTTATGGCTACACCTTC. Amino acids: CASSLYVGARYGYTF. The genes are TRBV28 and TRBJ1-2, with unresolved D. The CDR3 covers 15 residues. Trimming removed 1 base at V and 5 bases at J, with 14 bases between. Per germline, CDR1 MDHEN and CDR2 SYDVKM.

This clone was found once. The junction does not match germline at one end; this may be a read error. Other DNA sequences of this sample code for an identical CDR3. The chain links TRBV18 to TRBJ2-7; 10 bases align to TRBD1. The CDR3 has 14 amino acids. Germline CDR1 is KGHSH and CDR2 is LQKENI. The CDR3 here is CASSLDRGPYEQYF. The DNA of the CDR3 is TGTGCCAGCTCACTAGACAGGGGGCCGTACGAACAGTACTTC. Complete variable domain (other parts from reference TRBV18 and TRBJ2-7): NAGVMQNPRHLVRRRGQEARLRCSPMKGHSHVYWYRQLPEEGLKFMVYLQKENIIDESGMPKERFSAEFPKEGPSILRIQQVVRGDSAAYFCASSLDRGPYEQYFGPGTRLTVT.

The rearrangement links TRBV4-1 to TRBJ2-3; D is possibly TRBD2 (6 bases). Trimming removed 8 bases from V and 4 bases from J, with 16 bases in between. The CDR3 totals 14 residues. Germline V CDR1 and CDR2: MGHRA, YSYEKL. CDR3 in amino acids: CASRDLTGADTQYF. In DNA form, the CDR3 reads TGCGCCAGCCGTGACCTGACGGGGGCAGATACGCAGTATTTT.

This chain connects TRBV5-4 to TRBJ1-1; the match to TRBD1 covers 9 bases. J lost 1 base, V lost 0 bases, and 7 bases had no gene match. Germline CDR1 is SGHNT and CDR2 is YYREEE (reference sequence). The CDR3 runs to 17 residues. The CDR3 sequence: CASSLGGQGFRNTEAFF. CDR3 DNA: TGTGCCAGCAGCTTGGGGGGACAGGGCTTTCGGAACACTGAAGCTTTCTTT.

This clone is a singleton in its sample. V and J are TRBV28 and TRBJ1-4; unclear D gene. The germline V gene encodes CDR1 MDHEN and CDR2 SYDVKM. V was cut by 5 bases and J by 10 bases, with 11 bases left in between. The CDR3 runs to 12 residues. The chain's CDR3 is CASSANTGKLFF. The CDR3 DNA reads as TGTGCCAGCAGTGCGAACACTGGAAAACTGTTTTTT.

Concerning this clone itself: Other DNA sequences in this sample translate to the same CDR3. This chain links TRBV7-2 with TRBJ1-5; D uncertain. From germline, CDR1 is SGHTA and CDR2 FQGNSA. The length of the CDR3 is 14 residues. V lost 1 base to trimming and J lost 0 bases, with 4 bases between them. The CDR3 spells CASSLDYSNQPQHF. The CDR3 DNA is TGTGCCAGCAGCTTAGACTATAGCAATCAGCCCCAGCATTTT.

This clone was counted between two and nine times. The chain has TRBV18 and TRBJ1-2; 7 nucleotides line up with TRBD1. Germline V gene data show CDR1 as KGHSH and CDR2 as LQKENI. The V gene end was trimmed by 2 bases and the J gene end by 4 bases; junction bases not matched to a gene: 7. The CDR3 has 15 residues. The CDR3 reads CASSPDSTGSYGYTF. The CDR3 coding sequence is TGTGCCAGCTCACCAGACTCGACAGGGTCCTATGGCTACACCTTC.

This chain uses TRBV28 with TRBJ1-4, with 8 bases matching TRBD1. The CDR3 runs 13 residues. The germline gives CDR1 MDHEN, CDR2 SYDVKM. The ends lost 5 bases at V and 10 bases at J; junction bases unmatched: 6. In nucleotides, the CDR3 is TGTGCCAGCAGTCCCCCGGGGACAGGAAAACTGTTTTTT. Translation gives CASSPPGTGKLFF. The full variable domain, in which reference TRBV28 and TRBJ1-4 provide the parts outside the CDR3, is DVKVTQSSRYLVKRTGEKVFLECVQDMDHENMFWYRQDPGLGLRLIYFSYDVKMKEKGDIPEGYSVSREKKERFSLILESASTNQTSMYLCASSPPGTGKLFFGSGTQLSVL.

The V and J genes are TRBV7-9 and TRBJ2-7; 7 bases fit TRBD1. V trimming: 4 bases; J trimming: 2 bases; junction bases outside the gene matches: 5. CDR1 is SEHNR and CDR2 is FQNEAQ in the germline V gene (reference sequence). The CDR3 has 14 residues. CDR3 amino acids: CASSSIQGTYEQYF. In nucleotides, the CDR3 is TGTGCCAGCAGCTCAATACAGGGGACCTACGAGCAGTACTTC.

Turning to this clone: The junction differs from germline at one of its ends, possibly a read error. V gene TRBV29-1 combines with J gene TRBJ1-1; D may be TRBD1 (5 bases). The CDR3 extends over 13 amino acids. Germline V lookup: CDR1 SQVTM, CDR2 ANQGSEA. For the CDR3, the DNA is TGCAGCGGGGGGACCTGGGAGAACCCTGAAGCTTTCTTT. Translation: CSGGTWENPEAFF.